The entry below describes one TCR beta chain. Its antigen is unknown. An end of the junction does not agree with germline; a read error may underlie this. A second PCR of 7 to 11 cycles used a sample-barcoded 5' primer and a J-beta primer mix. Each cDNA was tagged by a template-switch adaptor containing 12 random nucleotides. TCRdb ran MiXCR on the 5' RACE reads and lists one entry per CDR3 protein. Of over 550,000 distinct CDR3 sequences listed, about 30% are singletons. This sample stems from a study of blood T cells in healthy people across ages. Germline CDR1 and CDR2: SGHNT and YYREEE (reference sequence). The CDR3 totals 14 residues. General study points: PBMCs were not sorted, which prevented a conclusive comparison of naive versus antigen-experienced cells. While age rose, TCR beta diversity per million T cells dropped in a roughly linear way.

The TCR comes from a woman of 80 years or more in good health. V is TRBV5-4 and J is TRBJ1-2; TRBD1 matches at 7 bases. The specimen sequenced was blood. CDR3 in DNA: TGTGCCAGCAGCCAAACAGGGGCTAACTATGGCCACACCTTC. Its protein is CASSQTGANYGHTF.